This T cell receptor beta chain was documented in a study of cytomegalovirus exposure and HLA in healthy donors. Regarding the study as a whole: In presence/absence analyses, roughly uniform sequencing depth across donors was assumed. The study reported that TCR beta sequences accurately predicted HLA-A and HLA-B alleles in most subjects.

This cohort consisted of healthy bone marrow donors. This clone occurred a few times. Its antigen remains unidentified. One end of the junction does not line up with germline, which may come from a read error. PCR was performed using 60 Vbeta and 13 Jbeta primers. Authors' processing steps: Some 80 million unique TCR beta chains, 10 million to 14 million shared, were counted in a later analysis. Here immunoSEQ multiplex PCR was the method, and the copy in TCRdb shows in-frame clones only, minus some. V, J and clone size are those of that table, while D and trimming were read from the DNA. Of over 150,000 clones listed, over 65% are singletons. CDR1 and CDR2 (germline): LNHDA, SQIVND (reference sequence). The CDR3 is 10 residues long.

Sequences were obtained from PBMCs. The sequence derives from a young man in good health and CMV-seronegative. V is TRBV19 and J is TRBJ1-1; TRBD1 might be the D (6 bases). The CDR3 sequence: CASGGQDLSW. The CDR3, as DNA: TGTGCCAGCGGGGGGCAGGACCTGTCGTGG.